Below are 24 T cell receptor beta chains sequenced from a single sample in a study of molecular identifiers for immune sequencing clone quantification (dated by TCRdb to 2016 to 2019). The protocol used for the library was PCR. The instrument was a NextSeq 500. In-frame beta chains were kept once TCRdb had trimmed the public reads at Q25 with fastp and called clones with MiXCR. Every entry covers one CDR3 protein and lists the most common genes and DNA from its rows. In this sample the table shows hundreds of thousands of distinct CDR3 sequences, 25% of which occur a single time. Of the sample, roughly 0.83% falls within the top ten clones. The sequenced sample consisted of naive CD8+ T cells from blood, with Jurkat cell RNA spiked in. This specimen's cell subset or site label, interpreted: FACS-sorted CD8+CD4-CCR7+CD45RA+ naive T cells. These receptors were obtained from a human donor in good health. Some libraries in this study had Jurkat cell RNA spiked in.

A word on this clonotype: Given a much more abundant clone one base away, this may be a read error. V usage is TRBV4-2 and J usage is TRBJ2-7; TRBD2 agrees at 9 bases. Germline V gene lookup returns CDR1 LGHNA and CDR2 YNFKEQ. The CDR3 contains 17 residues. The V segment lost 0 bases and the J segment 6 bases; nucleotides outside the gene matches: 12. This CDR3 is CASSQEAHGGRAREQYF. The CDR3 nucleotides read TGTGCCAGCAGCCAAGAGGCTCATGGCGGGAGGGCCCGCGAGCAGTACTTC.

The sample holds many counts of this clonotype. The chain employs TRBV4-3 and TRBJ1-2, with D hard to call. The CDR3 has 16 amino acids. Germline V gene lookup returns CDR1 LGHNA and CDR2 YSLEER. Trimming removed 0 bases at V and 1 base at J, with 12 bases between. The chain's CDR3 is CASSQDDLFRNYGYTF. The CDR3 DNA sequence: TGCGCCAGCAGCCAAGATGACTTATTTCGTAACTATGGCTACACCTTC.

In this sample, this clonotype turned up many times. This chain joins TRBV4-3 and TRBJ1-3; D remains ambiguous. CDR1 and CDR2 from the germline V gene are LGHNA and YSLEER. The CDR3 runs to 15 residues. The germline V and J ends were trimmed by 0 bases and 0 bases, with 6 bases remaining between them. This CDR3 is CASSQDWSSGNTIYF. The CDR3 region has the DNA TGCGCCAGCAGCCAAGATTGGAGCTCTGGAAACACCATATATTTT.

The V and J genes are TRBV19 and TRBJ2-1, with 7 bases fitting TRBD2. The junction had 11 bases not matched to a gene; V was cut back by 3 bases and J by 9 bases. Germline values: CDR1 LNHDA, CDR2 SQIVND (reference sequence). This CDR3 spans 15 amino acids. The DNA for the CDR3 is TGTGCCAGTAGTATTGTGGGGGGGTCTACGGGTGAGCAGTTCTTC. Translated, it gives CASSIVGGSTGEQFF.

This clonotype has ten or more counts. This chain joins TRBV29-1 and TRBJ1-1; D remains ambiguous. Per germline, CDR1 SQVTM and CDR2 ANQGSEA. With 5 bases removed from V and 4 bases from J, the gap between germline ends came to 8 bases. CDR3 length equals 11 residues. CDR3 DNA sequence: TGCAGCGTTCAGGACGGCACTGAAGCTTTCTTT. Protein sequence: CSVQDGTEAFF.

This clonotype has ten or more counts. V and J are TRBV25-1 and TRBJ2-7; the D gene is possibly TRBD1 (5 bases). This CDR3 comprises 15 residues. CDR1 is MGHDK and CDR2 is SYGVNS in the germline V gene. With 6 bases removed from V and 0 bases from J, the gap between germline ends came to 15 bases. The CDR3 is CASRDDRSSSYEQYF. CDR3 nucleotide sequence: TGTGCCAGCAGAGATGACAGATCGAGCTCCTACGAGCAGTACTTC.

The chain is built from TRBV19 and TRBJ2-7; TRBD1 matches 9 bases. The ends lost 2 bases at V and 6 bases at J; junction bases unmatched: 8. Germline CDR1 and CDR2: LNHDA and SQIVND (reference sequence). The CDR3 loop spans 15 amino acids. The CDR3 loop is CASSISSWTGAEQYF. As DNA, the CDR3 is TGTGCCAGTAGTATATCTTCCTGGACAGGGGCCGAGCAGTACTTC.

The table lists this clonotype with a few counts. The chain couples TRBV4-1 to TRBJ1-6; TRBD1 is a possible D gene (5 bases). Germline lookup yields CDR1 MGHRA and CDR2 YSYEKL. The ends were cut back, 4 bases at V and 9 bases at J, with 19 bases in the middle. The CDR3 has 16 amino acids. The CDR3 nucleotides read TGCGCCAGCAGCCCACAACCTGGGGCGACGGGTTCACCCCTCCACTTT. This sequence encodes CASSPQPGATGSPLHF.

Written as DNA, the CDR3 is TGTGCCAGCCTGGGGGGGGGCGACGAGGAGACCCAGTACTTC. Amino acids: CASLGGGDEETQYF. This chain joins TRBV6-5 and TRBJ2-5, with a possible D match to TRBD2 (7 bases). V was cut by 8 bases and J by 5 bases, with 18 bases left in between. The CDR3 has 14 amino acids. Germline CDR1 MNHEY, CDR2 SVGAGI.

This rearrangement joins TRBV4-3 to TRBJ2-3, with D maybe TRBD2 (7 bases). The ends were cut back, 0 bases at V and 6 bases at J, with 19 bases in the middle. The CDR3 covers 17 residues. Germline assignment: CDR1 LGHNA and CDR2 YSLEER. CDR3 DNA: TGCGCCAGCAGCCAAGATGTAGGGGGGGGGCCGGCTGATACGCAGTATTTT. This sequence encodes CASSQDVGGGPADTQYF.

This clonotype was recorded at least ten times. This sequence joins TRBV12-3 or TRBV12-4 and TRBJ1-4; D remains unclear. V was shortened by 4 bases and J by 10 bases, with 7 bases between the two germline ends. This CDR3 region has 11 residues. The CDR3 sequence: CASSSRGKLFF. The CDR3 region has the DNA TGTGCCAGCAGTTCCCGGGGAAAACTGTTTTTT.

This clonotype was picked up many times. This rearrangement joins TRBV28 to TRBJ2-7; perhaps TRBD2 as D (6 bases). The germline V and J ends were trimmed by 5 bases and 2 bases, with 13 bases remaining between them. This CDR3 contains 14 residues. CDR1 MDHEN and CDR2 SYDVKM come from the germline V gene. In DNA form, the CDR3 reads TGTGCCAGCAGTCTTGAGGAGGGTACCTACGAGCAGTACTTC. Translation gives CASSLEEGTYEQYF.

This clonotype was seen repeatedly, ten times or more. The chain is built from TRBV7-9 and TRBJ2-3, with 12 nucleotides matching TRBD2. Trimming removed 5 bases from V and 6 bases from J; junction bases left unmatched: 9. Germline CDR1 SEHNR, CDR2 FQNEAQ (reference sequence). The CDR3 sequence is 16 residues long. Written as DNA, the CDR3 is TGTGCCAGCAGCGCACCGACTAGCGGGAGTCAGGATACGCAGTATTTT. Translating it yields CASSAPTSGSQDTQYF.

Concerning this clonotype itself: A much larger clone lies a single base off, so this may be a read error. This chain joins TRBV7-2 and TRBJ2-1; D is undetermined. Germline V gene sequence: CDR1 SGHTA, CDR2 FQGNSA. The CDR3 is 17 amino acids. The CDR3, as DNA: TGTGCCAGCAGGTTAGTGGTAGGGCAGGCATCCTACAATGAGCAGTTCTTC. Translating it yields CASRLVVGQASYNEQFF.

This clonotype was found a few times. The chain has TRBV13 and TRBJ1-2, with 7 bases that match TRBD1. The CDR3 loop spans 16 amino acids. Trimming took 5 bases from V and 3 from J; bases not matched to a gene: 12. The germline V gene encodes CDR1 PRHDT and CDR2 FYEKMQ (reference sequence). CDR3 DNA sequence: TGTGCCAGCAGCCCCCCTTCGACAGGGATCGACTATGGCTACACCTTC. It translates to CASSPPSTGIDYGYTF.

This chain uses TRBV12-3 or TRBV12-4 with TRBJ1-1, with D perhaps matching TRBD1 (5 bases). The CDR3 has 12 residues. The V and J ends lost 8 bases and 2 bases respectively, with 9 bases between them. This CDR3 is CASEGTNTEAFF. The CDR3 nucleotides read TGTGCCAGCGAAGGGACTAACACTGAAGCTTTCTTT.

CDR3 sequence reads: CSAREGRGVGNTQYF. In DNA, the CDR3 is TGCAGTGCTAGAGAGGGCAGGGGGGTTGGGAATACGCAGTATTTT. The V call is TRBV20-1, the J call TRBJ2-3, with D perhaps TRBD1 (7 bases). The CDR3 has 15 residues. Trimming stripped 0 bases from V and 7 bases from J, with 17 bases between. Germline-derived CDR1 and CDR2 are DFQATT and SNEGSKA (reference sequence).

The V call is TRBV3-1, the J call TRBJ2-3; D is perhaps TRBD2 (6 bases). Germline lookup yields CDR1 LGHDT and CDR2 YNNKEL (reference sequence). The CDR3 extends over 15 amino acids. The V and J ends lost 0 bases and 8 bases respectively, with 15 bases between them. CDR3 region: CASSQDLGGEGTQYF. The CDR3 DNA reads TGTGCCAGCAGCCAAGATCTAGGAGGGGAAGGTACGCAGTATTTT.

About this clonotype: A much more abundant neighbour one base away suggests this may be a read error. This chain uses TRBV28 with TRBJ2-5; tentatively, D is TRBD1 (6 bases). The CDR3 extends over 14 amino acids. Germline V lookup: CDR1 MDHEN, CDR2 SYDVKM. Trimming removed 2 bases from V and 7 bases from J, with 14 bases in between. Here the CDR3 reads CASSLIQGQGTQYF. In DNA form, the CDR3 reads TGTGCCAGCAGTTTAATTCAGGGGCAGGGGACCCAGTACTTC.

The chain has TRBV4-3 and TRBJ2-1; 8 nucleotides align to TRBD2. Losses at the gene ends were 1 base for V and 3 bases for J; bases not matched to a gene: 5. The CDR3 loop spans 16 amino acids. The germline V gene encodes CDR1 LGHNA and CDR2 YSLEER. CDR3 protein: CASSQAGTRVYNEQFF. CDR3 nucleotide sequence: TGCGCCAGCAGCCAAGCCGGGACTAGGGTCTACAATGAGCAGTTCTTC.

This clonotype was picked up a small number of times. V usage is TRBV4-1 and J usage is TRBJ1-1; maybe TRBD1 (5 bases). The germline V gene encodes CDR1 MGHRA and CDR2 YSYEKL. V lost 3 bases to trimming and J lost 0 bases, with 8 bases between them. CDR3 size: 14 residues. This CDR3 is CASSQGLMNTEAFF. CDR3 nucleotides: TGCGCCAGCAGCCAGGGACTGATGAACACTGAAGCTTTCTTT.

In this sample, this clonotype turned up many times. The CDR3 DNA reads TGTGCCAGCAGCCCTATCCCAGGGGCAGCCCTCGGCGAGCAGTACTTC. Protein sequence: CASSPIPGAALGEQYF. The chain has TRBV11-2 and TRBJ2-7; D is perhaps TRBD1 (6 bases). V was shortened by 5 bases and J by 6 bases, with 23 bases between the two germline ends. From germline, CDR1 is SGHAT and CDR2 FQNNGV. The CDR3 covers 16 residues. Filled out from reference TRBV11-2 and TRBJ2-7, the complete variable domain reads EAGVAQSPRYKIIEKRQSVAFWCNPISGHATLYWYQQILGQGPKLLIQFQNNGVVDDSQLPKDRFSAERLKGVDSTLKIQPAKLEDSAVYLCASSPIPGAALGEQYFGPGTRLTVT.

This clonotype was observed at least ten times. J is TRBJ2-5 and V is TRBV4-3, with 8 bases lining up with TRBD2. Germline-derived CDR1 and CDR2 are LGHNA and YSLEER. V gave up 3 bases and J gave up 2 bases; unmatched junction bases: 2. The CDR3 is made up of 14 amino acids. The CDR3 spells CASSHIAGQETQYF. Here the CDR3 DNA reads TGCGCCAGCAGCCACATAGCGGGGCAAGAGACCCAGTACTTC.

This clonotype was observed at least ten times. The chain joins TRBV7-9 to TRBJ2-7, with TRBD1 matching over 7 bases. The CDR3 sequence is 13 residues long. The germline V gene has CDR1 SEHNR and CDR2 FQNEAQ (reference sequence). Trimming removed 5 bases from V and 4 bases from J; junction bases left unmatched: 5. The CDR3 spells CASSRDRVYEQYF. In DNA form, the CDR3 reads TGTGCCAGCAGCCGCGACAGGGTGTACGAGCAGTACTTC. The full variable domain, with the rest looked up from reference TRBV7-9 and TRBJ2-7, is DTGVSQNPRHKITKRGQNVTFRCDPISEHNRLYWYRQTLGQGPEFLTYFQNEAQLEKSRLLSDRFSAERPKGSFSTLEIQRTEQGDSAMYLCASSRDRVYEQYFGPGTRLTVT.